These 24 T cell receptor beta chains originate from one sample sequenced in a study of T cell responses to AZD1222 COVID-19 vaccine. Assay: immunoSEQ multiplex PCR; the TCRdb copy retains only in-frame clones and omits some. The sample has around 180,000 clones; around 93% are singletons. The sample here was peripheral blood, taken on day 0 of AZD1222 vaccination. The receptors stem from an adult in good health.

The genes are TRBV29-1 and TRBJ1-2; perhaps TRBD1 as D (5 bases). V shed 8 bases and J shed 6 bases, with 16 bases lying between them. This CDR3 comprises 12 residues. Germline V gene lookup returns CDR1 SQVTM and CDR2 ANQGSEA. The CDR3 reads CSTRSGNNGYTF. CDR3 DNA sequence: TGCAGCACAAGGTCAGGGAATAATGGCTACACCTTC.

The chain combines TRBV7-2 with TRBJ1-5; 12 bases map to TRBD1. Germline V CDR1 and CDR2: SGHTA, FQGNSA. The V segment lost 3 bases and the J segment 8 bases; nucleotides outside the gene matches: 8. The CDR3 totals 16 residues. CDR3 nucleotide sequence: TGTGCCAGCAGCTTCGGCGGGACAGGGGGCGGCAAGCCCCAGCATTTT. Amino acid sequence: CASSFGGTGGGKPQHF.

This rearrangement joins TRBV24-1 to TRBJ1-4; tentative D call: TRBD1 (6 bases). The V gene lost 7 bases and the J gene lost 0 bases, with 14 bases spanning the gap. The CDR3 loop spans 16 amino acids. Per the germline V gene, CDR1 is KGHDR and CDR2 is SFDVKD. The CDR3 loop is CATRQGPHSTNEKLFF. Here the CDR3 DNA reads TGTGCCACCAGACAGGGCCCCCATTCAACTAATGAAAAACTGTTTTTT.

The chain is built from TRBV5-1 and TRBJ1-1; 9 bases line up with TRBD1. This CDR3 is built from 14 residues. The germline CDR1 and CDR2 sequences are SGHRS and YFSETQ. V lost 6 bases to trimming and J lost 4 bases; unmatched junction nucleotides: 7. Written as DNA, the CDR3 is TGCGCCAGCACAACAGGGGGCTCGGGCACTGAAGCTTTCTTT. It specifies CASTTGGSGTEAFF.

The V call is TRBV2, the J call TRBJ2-7; perhaps TRBD2 as D (5 bases). CDR1 SNHLY and CDR2 FYNNEI come from the germline V gene. The length of the CDR3 is 15 residues. The V end lost 3 bases, the J end lost 2 bases, and 14 bases lay between the germline ends. CDR3 region: CASSDQSGQTYEQYF. CDR3 coding DNA: TGTGCCAGCAGTGATCAAAGCGGTCAAACCTACGAGCAGTACTTC.

V gene TRBV19 combines with J gene TRBJ1-1; the D is unclear. The germline V gene encodes CDR1 LNHDA and CDR2 SQIVND (reference sequence). V dropped 1 base and J dropped 2 bases, with 8 bases sitting between them. The CDR3 is 14 amino acids. The CDR3 DNA sequence: TGTGCCAGTAGTATAGGGCCGATTAACACTGAAGCTTTCTTT. This translates into CASSIGPINTEAFF.

The genes are TRBV11-3 and TRBJ2-1; no firm D call. Germline loops: CDR1 SGHNT, CDR2 YENEEA. V lost 5 bases to trimming and J lost 2 bases, with 7 bases between them. The CDR3 has 13 amino acids. The CDR3 sequence is CASSHRAYNEQFF. The DNA for the CDR3 is TGTGCCAGCAGCCACCGGGCCTACAATGAGCAGTTCTTC.

This chain uses TRBV6-2 or TRBV6-3 with TRBJ2-1; D may be TRBD2 (6 bases). From germline, CDR1 is MNHEY and CDR2 SVGEGT. V was cut by 4 bases and J by 7 bases, with 20 bases left in between. The CDR3 runs 16 residues. The CDR3 is CASSLSRDRGENEQFF. CDR3 sequence (DNA): TGTGCCAGCAGTTTGTCGCGGGATAGAGGGGAGAATGAGCAGTTCTTC.

The CDR3 here is CASAGGTDNSPLHF. The CDR3 DNA reads as TGTGCCAGCGCAGGGGGGACAGATAATTCACCCCTCCACTTT. The V gene is TRBV18, the J gene TRBJ1-6; 7 bases fit TRBD1. The CDR3 has 14 residues. Per germline, CDR1 KGHSH and CDR2 LQKENI. Trimming cost V 8 bases and J 5 bases; bases outside gene matches: 6.

This sequence joins TRBV2 and TRBJ1-5; a possible D gene is TRBD1 (6 bases). V was shortened by 0 bases and J by 6 bases, with 9 bases between the two germline ends. The CDR3 is made up of 14 amino acids. The germline gives CDR1 SNHLY, CDR2 FYNNEI. The chain's CDR3 is CASSEASGVQPQHF. The CDR3 DNA reads as TGTGCCAGCAGTGAAGCATCAGGGGTTCAGCCCCAGCATTTT.

V gene TRBV2 combines with J gene TRBJ1-1; 7 nucleotides agree with TRBD1. The length of the CDR3 is 14 residues. Germline V gene lookup returns CDR1 SNHLY and CDR2 FYNNEI. V shed 3 bases, J shed 4 bases, and the junction held 5 bases outside the gene matches. CDR3 sequence: CASSDRQGGTEAFF. The CDR3, as DNA: TGTGCCAGCAGTGATAGGCAGGGGGGCACTGAAGCTTTCTTT.

The chain combines TRBV29-1 with TRBJ1-1, with no clear D. Trimming shortened V by 6 bases and J by 1 base, and 12 bases separated the two germline ends. The CDR3 length is 13 residues. Germline V CDR1 and CDR2: SQVTM, ANQGSEA. For the CDR3, the DNA is TGCAGCGTCGCGGCACGACAGAACACTGAAGCTTTCTTT. Translating it yields CSVAARQNTEAFF.

V gene TRBV9 combines with J gene TRBJ2-7, with D possibly TRBD2 on 7 matching bases. Germline V CDR1 and CDR2: SGDLS, YYNGEE. This CDR3 comprises 14 residues. V dropped 0 bases and J dropped 5 bases, with 12 bases sitting between them. CDR3 bases: TGTGCCAGCAGCGTAGGCAGGGGAGGGCACGAGCAGTACTTC. Translated: CASSVGRGGHEQYF.

The rearrangement joins TRBV6-5 to TRBJ1-2; the match to TRBD1 covers 7 bases. The germline gives CDR1 MNHEY, CDR2 SVGAGI. The CDR3 length is 13 residues. V trimming: 6 bases; J trimming: 3 bases; junction bases outside the gene matches: 4. The CDR3 spells CASSSQGDYGYTF. The DNA of the CDR3 is TGTGCCAGCAGCTCCCAGGGGGACTATGGCTACACCTTC.

The V call is TRBV4-1, the J call TRBJ2-1; 10 bases match TRBD2. There are 18 residues in the CDR3. V dropped 4 bases and J dropped 2; count of bases not matched to a gene: 11. Germline CDR1 is MGHRA and CDR2 is YSYEKL. CDR3 coding DNA: TGCGCCAGCAGCCCCCTCGGGGCTAGCGGGAGTCCCTACAATGAGCAGTTCTTC. Translated: CASSPLGASGSPYNEQFF.

The V call is TRBV20-1, the J call TRBJ1-1; perhaps TRBD1 as D (5 bases). The CDR3 has 11 amino acids. In germline, CDR1 is DFQATT, CDR2 SNEGSKA (reference sequence). V lost 5 bases, J lost 11 bases, and 15 bases lay in between. In DNA form, the CDR3 reads TGCAGTGCTCTAGACTCAGAGGGGGCTTTCTTT. Encoded protein: CSALDSEGAFF.

A single count supports this clone. The chain joins TRBV11-2 to TRBJ2-4; perhaps TRBD2 as D (6 bases). This CDR3 is 18 amino acids long. Germline lookup yields CDR1 SGHAT and CDR2 FQNNGV. The V gene lost 5 bases and the J gene lost 8 bases, with 28 bases spanning the gap. The CDR3 bases are TGTGCCAGCAGCCACACCCTCCCCTTTACGGGGGTCGAAGACATTCAGTACTTC. Translated: CASSHTLPFTGVEDIQYF.

The CDR3 DNA is TGTGCCAGCAGTTACTCGAGGGTTAGCGGGAAACGCCATGAGCAGTTCTTC. Its protein product is CASSYSRVSGKRHEQFF. This chain joins TRBV6-2 or TRBV6-3 and TRBJ2-1; 8 nucleotides align to TRBD2. V dropped 0 bases and J dropped 8; count of bases not matched to a gene: 12. CDR3 length: 17 amino acids. Germline-derived CDR1 and CDR2 are MNHEY and SVGEGT.

In this sample, this clone turned up once. This chain connects TRBV27 to TRBJ1-2; D perhaps matches TRBD1 (6 bases). The CDR3 is 15 residues long. Trimming left V 9 bases short and J 5 bases short, with 22 bases between. Germline CDR1 is MNHEY and CDR2 is SMNVEV (reference sequence). The CDR3 DNA reads TGTGCCAGTCGTTTAAGCACGACAGGTTTATATGGCTACACCTTC. It specifies CASRLSTTGLYGYTF.

The genes are TRBV19 and TRBJ1-2; no clear D. V was pared by 10 bases and J by 8 bases, with 20 bases between. This CDR3 is 13 amino acids long. The germline V gene encodes CDR1 LNHDA and CDR2 SQIVND (reference sequence). CDR3 nucleotides: TGTGCCACTACCCCCGATGGGTACTGGGGCTACACCTTC. It encodes CATTPDGYWGYTF.

The chain couples TRBV19 to TRBJ2-7, with 7 bases identical to TRBD1. The CDR3 spans 15 residues. Per germline, CDR1 LNHDA and CDR2 SQIVND (reference sequence). V lost 3 bases to trimming and J lost 0 bases; unmatched junction nucleotides: 5. In DNA, the CDR3 is TGTGCCAGTAGTATGGACAGGCTGGCCTCCTACGAGCAGTACTTC. Its protein is CASSMDRLASYEQYF.

This clone has just one count. The J gene is TRBJ2-5, the V gene TRBV27, with D perhaps assigned TRBD1 or TRBD2 (5 bases each). The length of the CDR3 is 14 residues. The V and J ends lost 1 base and 5 bases respectively, with 11 bases between them. In germline, CDR1 is MNHEY, CDR2 SMNVEV (reference sequence). Here the CDR3 DNA reads TGTGCCAGCAGTTTATGGGGGAGAGGGGAGACCCAGTACTTC. It yields the protein CASSLWGRGETQYF.

The V gene is TRBV5-4, the J gene TRBJ2-7; TRBD2 matches 9 bases. The V segment lost 1 base and the J segment 0 bases; nucleotides outside the gene matches: 8. Per germline, CDR1 SGHNT and CDR2 YYREEE (reference sequence). This CDR3 region has 17 residues. The CDR3 bases are TGTGCCAGCAGCTTGAGCCCAGCGGGAGGCCTCTCCTACGAGCAGTACTTC. This translates into CASSLSPAGGLSYEQYF.

The chain combines TRBV3-1 (or the pseudogene TRBV3-2) with TRBJ2-1; weak D call: TRBD2 (6 bases). V was pared by 6 bases and J by 6 bases, with 9 bases between. This CDR3 spans 12 amino acids. CDR1 is LGHDT, CDR2 YNNKEL, per germline (reference sequence). Here the CDR3 reads CASSFSGNEQFF. The CDR3 DNA reads TGTGCCAGCAGTTTTAGCGGCAATGAGCAGTTCTTC.